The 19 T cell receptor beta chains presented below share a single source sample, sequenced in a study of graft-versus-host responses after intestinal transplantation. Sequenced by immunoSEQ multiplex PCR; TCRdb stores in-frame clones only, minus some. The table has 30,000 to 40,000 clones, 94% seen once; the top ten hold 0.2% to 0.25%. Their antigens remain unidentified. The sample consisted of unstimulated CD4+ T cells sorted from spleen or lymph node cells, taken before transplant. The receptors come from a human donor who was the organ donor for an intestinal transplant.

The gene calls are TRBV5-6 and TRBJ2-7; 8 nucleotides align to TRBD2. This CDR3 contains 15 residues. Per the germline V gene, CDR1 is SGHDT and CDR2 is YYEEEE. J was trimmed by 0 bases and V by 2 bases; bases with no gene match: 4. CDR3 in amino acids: CASSLLAGNSYEQYF. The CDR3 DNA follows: TGTGCCAGCAGCTTATTAGCGGGGAACTCCTACGAGCAGTACTTC.

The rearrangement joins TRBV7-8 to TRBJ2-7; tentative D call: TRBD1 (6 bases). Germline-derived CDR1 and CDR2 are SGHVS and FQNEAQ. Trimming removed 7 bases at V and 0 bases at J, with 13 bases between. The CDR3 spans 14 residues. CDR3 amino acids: CASTPTGNSYEQYF. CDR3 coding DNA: TGTGCCAGCACCCCAACAGGGAACTCCTACGAGCAGTACTTC.

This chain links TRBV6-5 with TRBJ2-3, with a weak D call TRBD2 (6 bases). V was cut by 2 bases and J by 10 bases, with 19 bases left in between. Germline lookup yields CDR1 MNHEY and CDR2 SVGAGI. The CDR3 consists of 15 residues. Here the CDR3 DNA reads TGTGCCAGCAGTTACAGGCGGGGTTCCGAGATACCGCAGTATTTT. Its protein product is CASSYRRGSEIPQYF.

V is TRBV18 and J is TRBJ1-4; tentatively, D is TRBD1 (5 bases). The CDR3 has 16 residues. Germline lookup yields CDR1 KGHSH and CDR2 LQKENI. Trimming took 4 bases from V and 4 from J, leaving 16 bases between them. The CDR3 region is CASSQGGAVINEKLFF. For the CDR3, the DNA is TGTGCCAGCTCACAAGGTGGGGCAGTGATTAATGAAAAACTGTTTTTT. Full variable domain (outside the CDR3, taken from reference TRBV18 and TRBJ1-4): NAGVMQNPRHLVRRRGQEARLRCSPMKGHSHVYWYRQLPEEGLKFMVYLQKENIIDESGMPKERFSAEFPKEGPSILRIQQVVRGDSAAYFCASSQGGAVINEKLFFGSGTQLSVL.

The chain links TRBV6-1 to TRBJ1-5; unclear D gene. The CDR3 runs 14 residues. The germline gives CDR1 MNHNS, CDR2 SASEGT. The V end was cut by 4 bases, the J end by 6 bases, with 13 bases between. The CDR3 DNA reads TGTGCCAGCAGTGGGATCGGGGTGGCTCAGCCCCAGCATTTT. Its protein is CASSGIGVAQPQHF.

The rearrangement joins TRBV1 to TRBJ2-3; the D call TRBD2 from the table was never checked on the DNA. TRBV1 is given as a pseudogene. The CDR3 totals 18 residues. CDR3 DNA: TGCACCAGCAGCCAAGATCTTAGGGGAGGGGGGGGCACAGATACGCAGTATTTT. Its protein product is CTSSQDLRGGGGTDTQYF.

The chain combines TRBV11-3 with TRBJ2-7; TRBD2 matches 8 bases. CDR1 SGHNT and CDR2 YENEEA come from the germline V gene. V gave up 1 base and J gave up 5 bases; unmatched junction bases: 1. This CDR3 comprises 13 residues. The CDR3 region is CASSLAGGHEQYF. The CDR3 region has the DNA TGTGCCAGCAGCTTAGCGGGGGGGCACGAGCAGTACTTC. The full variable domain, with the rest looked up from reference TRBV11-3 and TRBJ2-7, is EAGVVQSPRYKIIEKKQPVAFWCNPISGHNTLYWYLQNLGQGPELLIRYENEEAVDDSQLPKDRFSAERLKGVDSTLKIQPAELGDSAVYLCASSLAGGHEQYFGPGTRLTVT.

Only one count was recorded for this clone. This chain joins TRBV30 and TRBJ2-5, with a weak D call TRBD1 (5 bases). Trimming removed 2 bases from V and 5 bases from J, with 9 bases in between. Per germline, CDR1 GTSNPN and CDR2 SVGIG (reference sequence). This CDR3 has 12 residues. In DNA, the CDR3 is TGTGCCTGGAGTCCAGGGTTGGAGACCCAGTACTTC. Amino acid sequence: CAWSPGLETQYF.

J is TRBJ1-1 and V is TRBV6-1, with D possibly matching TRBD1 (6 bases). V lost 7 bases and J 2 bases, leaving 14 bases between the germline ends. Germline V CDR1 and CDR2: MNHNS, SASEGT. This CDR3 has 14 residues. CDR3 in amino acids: CASNVQGLNTEAFF. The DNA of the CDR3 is TGTGCCAGCAATGTCCAGGGGCTTAACACTGAAGCTTTCTTT.

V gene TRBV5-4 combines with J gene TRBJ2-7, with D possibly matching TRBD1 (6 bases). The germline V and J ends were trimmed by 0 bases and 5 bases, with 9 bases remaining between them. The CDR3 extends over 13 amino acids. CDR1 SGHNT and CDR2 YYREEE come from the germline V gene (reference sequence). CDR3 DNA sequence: TGTGCCAGCAGCTTGGGGCAGGGGAACGAGCAGTACTTC. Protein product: CASSLGQGNEQYF.

CDR3 loop: CASASRGSTEAFF. CDR3 coding DNA: TGTGCTAGTGCCTCACGGGGCAGCACTGAAGCTTTCTTT. The chain has TRBV12-5 and TRBJ1-1; D possibly corresponds to TRBD1 (5 bases). V lost 7 bases and J 4 bases, leaving 13 bases between the germline ends. The CDR3 runs to 13 residues. Germline assignment: CDR1 LGHNT and CDR2 FRNRAP.

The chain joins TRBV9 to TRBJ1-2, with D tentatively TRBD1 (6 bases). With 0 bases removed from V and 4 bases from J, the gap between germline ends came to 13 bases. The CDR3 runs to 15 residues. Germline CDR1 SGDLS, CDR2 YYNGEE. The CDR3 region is CASSVVDRYSYGYTF. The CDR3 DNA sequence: TGTGCCAGCAGCGTAGTTGACAGGTACTCCTATGGCTACACCTTC.

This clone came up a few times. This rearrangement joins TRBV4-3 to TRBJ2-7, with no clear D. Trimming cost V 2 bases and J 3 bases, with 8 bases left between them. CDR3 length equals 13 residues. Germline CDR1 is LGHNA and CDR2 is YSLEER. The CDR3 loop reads CASSQKGGYEQYF. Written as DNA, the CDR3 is TGCGCCAGCAGCCAAAAGGGCGGCTACGAGCAGTACTTC.

The CDR3 here is CASSERQGNYEQYF. CDR3 coding DNA: TGTGCCAGCAGTGAGCGACAGGGGAACTACGAGCAGTACTTC. The chain combines TRBV6-1 with TRBJ2-7, with 8 bases that match TRBD1. With 3 bases clipped from V and 3 bases from J, the junction kept 4 bases outside the gene matches. CDR3 length equals 14 residues. Germline CDR1 reads MNHNS; CDR2 reads SASEGT.

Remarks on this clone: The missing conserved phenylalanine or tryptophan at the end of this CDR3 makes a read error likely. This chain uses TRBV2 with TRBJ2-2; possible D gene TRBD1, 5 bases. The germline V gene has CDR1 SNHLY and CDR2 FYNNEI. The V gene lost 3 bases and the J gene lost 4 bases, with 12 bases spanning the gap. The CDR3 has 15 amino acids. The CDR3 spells CASSDSSGSTGELFS. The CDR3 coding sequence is TGTGCCAGCAGTGATTCATCAGGGTCCACCGGGGAGCTGTTTTCT.

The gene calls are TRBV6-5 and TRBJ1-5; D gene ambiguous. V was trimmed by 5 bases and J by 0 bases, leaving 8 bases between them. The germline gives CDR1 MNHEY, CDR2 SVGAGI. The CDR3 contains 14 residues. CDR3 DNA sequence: TGTGCCAGCAGTCGACACCCTAGCAATCAGCCCCAGCATTTT. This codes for CASSRHPSNQPQHF.

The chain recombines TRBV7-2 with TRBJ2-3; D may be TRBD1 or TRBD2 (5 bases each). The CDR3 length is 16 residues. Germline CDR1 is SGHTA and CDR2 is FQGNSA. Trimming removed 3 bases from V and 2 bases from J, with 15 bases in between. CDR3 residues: CASSFGANHVTDTQYF. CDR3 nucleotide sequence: TGTGCCAGCAGCTTCGGGGCAAACCACGTCACAGATACGCAGTATTTT.

The CDR3 nucleotides are TGTGCCAGCAGTTTCACGGATTCACCCCTCCACTTT. Protein product: CASSFTDSPLHF. This chain connects TRBV28 to TRBJ1-6; D remains ambiguous. Germline assignment: CDR1 MDHEN and CDR2 SYDVKM. The CDR3 runs 12 residues. With 3 bases removed from V and 8 bases from J, the gap between germline ends came to 5 bases.

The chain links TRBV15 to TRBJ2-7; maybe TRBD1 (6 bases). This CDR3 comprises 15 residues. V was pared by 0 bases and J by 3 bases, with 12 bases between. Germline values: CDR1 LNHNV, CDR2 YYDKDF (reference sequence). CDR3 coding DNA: TGTGCCACCAGCAGAGATTCCGGACAGCTCTACGAGCAGTACTTC. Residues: CATSRDSGQLYEQYF.